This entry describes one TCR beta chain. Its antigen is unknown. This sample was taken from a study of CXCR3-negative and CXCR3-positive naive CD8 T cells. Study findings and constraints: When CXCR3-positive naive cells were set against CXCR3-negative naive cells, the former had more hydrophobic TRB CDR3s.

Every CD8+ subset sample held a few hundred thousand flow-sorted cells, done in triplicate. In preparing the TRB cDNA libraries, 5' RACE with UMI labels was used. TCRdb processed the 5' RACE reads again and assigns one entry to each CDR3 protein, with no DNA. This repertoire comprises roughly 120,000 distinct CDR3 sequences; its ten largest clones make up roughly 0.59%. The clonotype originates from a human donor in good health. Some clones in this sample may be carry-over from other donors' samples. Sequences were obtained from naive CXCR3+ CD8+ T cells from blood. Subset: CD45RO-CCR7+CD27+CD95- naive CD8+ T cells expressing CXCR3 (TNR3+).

The CDR3 spells CASRPSLTQPQHF. This sequence joins TRBV27 and TRBJ1-5. CDR3 length equals 13 residues. CDR1 is MNHEY, CDR2 SMNVEV, per germline (reference sequence).